The rows below give T cell receptor beta chains drawn from one sample of a study of blood T cells in healthy people across ages. One entry per CDR3 protein results from TCRdb running MiXCR on the 5' RACE reads. The sample holds about 970,000 distinct CDR3 sequences, roughly 50% seen once. The sequenced sample consisted of blood. All receptors derive from a woman aged 55-70 years in good health. The CDR3 runs from the conserved cysteine through the conserved F or W. D genes are given only for firm matches. Clone size is shown for a subset of rows, as once, few, many or a class of expanded clone.

D	size	J	V	DNA	CDR3
TRBD1	.	TRBJ2-7	TRBV5-1	TGCGCCAGCAGCTTGGGACAGGGGGACGAGCAGTACTTC	CASSLGQGDEQYF
.	few	TRBJ1-5	TRBV28	TGTGCCAGCAGCCCCTCGACAGGAGTGGAACAGCCCCAGCATTTT	CASSPSTGVEQPQHF
TRBD2	.	TRBJ2-7	TRBV12-3/TRBV12-4	TGTGCCAGCAGCCCAAGAGCGGGAGTATCCGAGCAGTACTTC	CASSPRAGVSEQYF
.	.	TRBJ1-2	TRBV12-3/TRBV12-4	TGTGCCAGCAGTTTATGGTCCCACAGGCCCAGCACCTTC	CASSLWSHRPSTF
TRBD1	once	TRBJ1-4	TRBV12-3/TRBV12-4	TGTGCCAGCAGTGATACAGGGACAGAGAATGAAAAACTGTTTTTT	CASSDTGTENEKLFF
.	.	TRBJ2-7	TRBV20-1	TGCAGTGCTAGAGATATCGGGGTTAACTACGAGCAGTACTTC	CSARDIGVNYEQYF
TRBD2	few	TRBJ2-3	TRBV5-1	TGCGCCAGCAGCTCGAGCGGGAGTTTCGCAGATACGCAGTATTTT	CASSSSGSFADTQYF
.	.	TRBJ2-5	TRBV18	TGTGCCAGCCCACCATCCGGCACAACGGAGACCCAGTACTTC	CASPPSGTTETQYF
TRBD1	.	TRBJ1-1	TRBV6-1	TGTGCCAGCAGACAGGGGAGGACTGAAGCTTTCTTT	CASRQGRTEAFF
TRBD2	.	TRBJ2-7	TRBV4-1	TGCGCCAGCGCGAGAGAAGCGGGGAGCTCCTACAATGAGCAGTACTTC	CASAREAGSSYNEQYF
TRBD1	.	TRBJ2-7	TRBV5-1	TGCGCCAGCAGCTGGGGGACAGGCGAGCAGTACTTC	CASSWGTGEQYF
.	.	TRBJ2-6	TRBV13	TGTGCCAGCAGCTTAGGCCTGGGGTCTGGGGCCAACGTCCTGACTTTC	CASSLGLGSGANVLTF
.	.	TRBJ2-5	TRBV12-3/TRBV12-4	TGTGCCAGCAGGCGAGGAGTCCAAGAGACCCAGTACTTC	CASRRGVQETQYF
.	few	TRBJ2-7	TRBV7-2	TGTGCCAGCAGCCGTAATTCTGGCTACGAGCAGTACTTC	CASSRNSGYEQYF
TRBD2	few	TRBJ2-5	TRBV20-1	TGCAGTGCTAGACGAGGACACCTAGCGGGGTACCAAGAGACCCAGTACTTC	CSARRGHLAGYQETQYF
TRBD1	.	TRBJ1-2	TRBV28	TGTGCCAGCAGATTCGCCGGACAGGCTAGTGGCTACACCTTC	CASRFAGQASGYTF
TRBD2	.	TRBJ2-1	TRBV5-1	TGCGCCACCGGGCGGCAGGGAGGGCCCGATGAGCAGTTCTTC	CATGRQGGPDEQFF
TRBD2	few	TRBJ2-1	TRBV20-1	TGCAGTGCCCCGCCGGGACTAGCGTATTCCTACAATGAGCAGTTCTTC	CSAPPGLAYSYNEQFF
.	.	TRBJ2-5	TRBV11-1	TGTGCCAGCAGCTTACATCCGGGGGCCGGAGAGACCCAGTACTTC	CASSLHPGAGETQYF
TRBD1	.	TRBJ2-7	TRBV20-1	TGCAGTGCTCCCGGGACAGGGAATTACGAGCAGTACTTC	CSAPGTGNYEQYF
TRBD1	.	TRBJ2-7	TRBV29-1	TGCAGCGTTGTTGACAGGGGCTATGAGCAGTACTTC	CSVVDRGYEQYF
.	.	TRBJ1-1	TRBV5-1	TGCGCCAGCAGCCGGTTGGGGCCCACTGAAGCTTTCTTT	CASSRLGPTEAFF
.	.	TRBJ2-5	TRBV20-1	TGCAGTGCTAGAGAAACCCGGAAAGAGACCCAGTACTTC	CSARETRKETQYF
TRBD1	.	TRBJ2-5	TRBV5-1	TGCGCCAGCAGCACCTCGGGACAGGTTGGAGAGACCCAGTACTTC	CASSTSGQVGETQYF
.	many	TRBJ1-5	TRBV20-1	TGCAGTGCTAGAGATCCGTCCGGGGGAAATCAGCCCCAGCATTTT	CSARDPSGGNQPQHF
TRBD1	.	TRBJ2-3	TRBV27	TGTGCCAGCAGTTTATTGGGGACAGCTGGAGTAGATACGCAGTATTTT	CASSLLGTAGVDTQYF
.	few	TRBJ2-7	TRBV15	TGTGCCACCAGCAGACTAGGGTCCGAGCAGTACTTC	CATSRLGSEQYF